These T cell receptor beta chains were read from a single sample in a study of T cell repertoires in cytomegalovirus infection. TCRdb re-analysed the reads in MiXCR, keeping a single row per CDR3 protein. The sample has some 270,000 distinct CDR3 sequences; roughly 21% are singletons. These TCRs are of unknown antigen specificity. This sample comprised cultured PBMCs, obtained from culture after CMV antigen stimulation. The source of these receptors is a human donor in good health (CMV status not recorded). Some clones in this sample may be carry-over from other donors' samples. CDR3s include the opening cysteine and the closing phenylalanine or tryptophan. Fields, in order: clone size, CDR3 length, V gene, D gene, J gene, CDR3 protein, CDR3 DNA. The D gene is left open where the match is weak. Not all rows give a size; the values are once, few, many and, for expanded clones, a class.

>-|18|TRBV5-6|-|TRBJ2-6
CASSFPISSEDGANVLTF
TGTGCCAGCAGTTTCCCAATCTCCAGTGAAGATGGGGCCAACGTCCTGACTTTC
>-|19|TRBV7-2|TRBD1|TRBJ2-3
CASSLIPGQVISSTDTQYF
TGTGCCAGCAGCTTAATCCCGGGACAGGTGATCTCTTCCACAGATACGCAGTATTTT
>many|17|TRBV5-6|TRBD1|TRBJ1-4
CASSASGTGSTNEKLFF
TGTGCCAGCAGCGCCTCCGGGACAGGGTCAACTAATGAAAAACTGTTTTTT
>few|13|TRBV29-1|TRBD1|TRBJ1-1
CSARTGVDTEAFF
TGCAGCGCCCGGACAGGGGTGGACACTGAAGCTTTCTTT
>many|14|TRBV7-2|-|TRBJ1-2
CASSPSRVGNGYTF
TGTGCCAGCAGCCCCAGTAGGGTGGGGAATGGCTACACCTTC
>many|12|TRBV19|-|TRBJ1-4
CASTNRDEKLFF
TGTGCCAGTACCAACAGGGACGAAAAACTGTTTTTT
>few|14|TRBV20-1|TRBD2|TRBJ2-5
CSASTLAVGETQYF
TGCAGTGCTAGTACCCTAGCGGTCGGGGAGACCCAGTACTTC
>few|13|TRBV7-2|-|TRBJ2-1
CASSLVRGNEQFF
TGTGCCAGCAGCTTAGTCAGGGGTAATGAGCAGTTCTTC
>-|15|TRBV4-3|TRBD2|TRBJ2-1
CASSRTSGGGLEQFF
TGCGCCAGCAGCCGGACTAGCGGGGGGGGCCTGGAGCAGTTCTTC
>few|15|TRBV7-9|TRBD2|TRBJ2-1
CASSLPSGRRNEQFF
TGTGCCAGCAGCTTGCCTAGCGGGAGAAGGAATGAGCAGTTCTTC
>many|16|TRBV7-8|TRBD2|TRBJ2-3
CASSFLSGMGTDTQYF
TGTGCCAGCAGCTTCCTTAGCGGGATGGGGACAGATACGCAGTATTTT
>many|14|TRBV7-2|TRBD2|TRBJ2-7
CASSSLAGGYEQYF
TGTGCCAGCAGCTCCCTAGCGGGAGGTTATGAGCAGTACTTC
>few|15|TRBV11-2|-|TRBJ2-3
CASSYSGTDRRTQYF
TGTGCCAGCAGCTACTCCGGGACCGACAGACGAACGCAGTATTTT
>few|17|TRBV7-2|-|TRBJ1-6
CASARFGLRFRNSPLHF
TGTGCCAGTGCTAGGTTTGGGCTCCGATTTCGGAATTCACCCCTCCACTTT
>-|12|TRBV7-9|-|TRBJ1-1
CASSLRQDEAFF
TGTGCCAGCAGCTTGAGACAGGATGAGGCTTTCTTT
>many|14|TRBV7-9|-|TRBJ1-4
CASSLGTNNEKLFF
TGTGCCAGCAGCTTAGGGACCAACAATGAAAAACTGTTTTTT
>-|16|TRBV6-2/TRBV6-3|TRBD2|TRBJ2-7
CASSAGTSGSPYEQYF
TGTGCCAGCAGTGCCGGGACTAGCGGGAGTCCCTACGAGCAGTACTTC
>-|11|TRBV6-1|-|TRBJ2-5
CASSTFGAQYF
TGTGCCAGCAGTACCTTCGGGGCCCAGTACTTC
>-|16|TRBV7-2|-|TRBJ2-4
CASSLFPGGGGNIQYF
TGTGCCAGCAGCTTATTCCCCGGGGGCGGCGGAAACATTCAGTACTTC
>few|14|TRBV4-3|TRBD1|TRBJ1-1
CASSQDHRGRGAFF
TGCGCCAGCAGCCAAGATCACAGGGGGCGCGGAGCTTTCTTT
>few|16|TRBV19|-|TRBJ1-5
CASSNSGALGNQPQHF
TGTGCCAGTAGTAACTCAGGGGCTTTAGGCAATCAGCCCCAGCATTTT
>few|12|TRBV5-4|-|TRBJ2-7
CASSPPGREQYF
TGTGCCAGTTCGCCCCCAGGGCGCGAGCAGTACTTC
>once|12|TRBV9|-|TRBJ2-1
CASSGIPNEQFF
TGTGCCAGCAGTGGAATTCCCAATGAGCAGTTCTTC
>few|15|TRBV12-3/TRBV12-4|-|TRBJ2-1
CASSPKSSSYNEQFF
TGTGCCAGCAGCCCGAAGTCTAGCTCCTACAATGAGCAGTTCTTC
>few|15|TRBV7-2|-|TRBJ1-2
CASSSRGGPDYGYTF
TGTGCCAGCAGCTCTAGGGGGGGGCCGGACTATGGCTACACCTTC
>few|15|TRBV4-2|-|TRBJ1-1
CASSQVDSENTEAFF
TGTGCCAGCAGCCAAGTGGACAGCGAGAACACTGAAGCTTTCTTT
>few|18|TRBV4-1|TRBD2|TRBJ2-1
CASSQAHLGLAGVNEQFF
TGCGCCAGCAGCCAAGCCCACCTGGGACTAGCGGGAGTCAATGAGCAGTTCTTC
>-|15|TRBV5-1|TRBD2|TRBJ2-1
CASSPELAGHNEQFF
TGCGCCAGCAGCCCGGAACTAGCGGGGCACAATGAGCAGTTCTTC
>-|13|TRBV5-1|-|TRBJ2-1
CASSLGQVNEQFF
TGCGCCAGCAGCTTGGGGCAGGTCAATGAGCAGTTCTTC
>few|13|TRBV20-1|-|TRBJ1-2
CSARDPREAGYTF
TGCAGTGCTAGAGATCCCAGGGAGGCTGGCTACACCTTC
>-|16|TRBV6-1|-|TRBJ2-6
CASSPIGAAGANVLTF
TGTGCCAGCAGCCCGATTGGGGCGGCTGGGGCCAACGTCCTGACTTTC
>few|15|TRBV5-1|TRBD2|TRBJ2-3
CASHTGTSGTDTQYF
TGCGCCAGCCATACAGGGACTAGCGGCACAGATACGCAGTATTTT
>many|15|TRBV6-2/TRBV6-3|-|TRBJ2-1
CASLGGAVIRNEQFF
TGTGCCAGCCTGGGGGGAGCCGTAATTAGGAATGAGCAGTTCTTC
>few|13|TRBV6-8|TRBD1|TRBJ2-4
CASSWTGDGIQYF
TGTGCCAGCAGTTGGACAGGGGATGGCATTCAGTACTTC
>-|18|TRBV20-1|TRBD2|TRBJ2-1
CSAEGPSGRVHGYNEQFF
TGCAGTGCCGAAGGCCCTAGCGGGAGAGTTCATGGGTACAATGAGCAGTTCTTC
>-|17|TRBV6-6|TRBD2|TRBJ2-7
CASRAGAGGPSSYEQYF
TGTGCCAGCCGAGCGGGAGCGGGAGGACCAAGCTCCTACGAGCAGTACTTC
>many|17|TRBV6-1|-|TRBJ2-3
CASRDRGGDLGTDTQYF
TGTGCCAGCAGAGATAGGGGGGGGGACTTGGGGACAGATACGCAGTATTTT
>-|16|TRBV6-2/TRBV6-3|TRBD2|TRBJ2-2
CASSYTAGAVTGELFF
TGTGCCAGCAGTTATACAGCGGGGGCCGTGACCGGGGAGCTGTTTTTT
>-|17|TRBV2|-|TRBJ1-2
CASTSAAWEGWGYGYTF
TGTGCCAGCACCTCGGCGGCCTGGGAGGGCTGGGGCTATGGCTACACCTTC
>many|12|TRBV7-9|-|TRBJ1-2
CASSFRLYGYTF
TGTGCCAGCAGCTTTCGCCTCTATGGCTACACCTTC